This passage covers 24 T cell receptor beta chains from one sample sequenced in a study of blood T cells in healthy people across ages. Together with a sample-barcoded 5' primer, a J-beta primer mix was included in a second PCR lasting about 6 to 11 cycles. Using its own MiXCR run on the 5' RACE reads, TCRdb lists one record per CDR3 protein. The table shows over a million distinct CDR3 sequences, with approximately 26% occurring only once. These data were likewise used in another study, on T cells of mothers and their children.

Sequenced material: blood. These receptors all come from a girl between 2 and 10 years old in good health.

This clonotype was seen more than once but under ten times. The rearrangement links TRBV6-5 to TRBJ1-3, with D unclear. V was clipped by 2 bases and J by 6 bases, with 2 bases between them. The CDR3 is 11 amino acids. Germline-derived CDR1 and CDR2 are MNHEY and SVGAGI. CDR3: CASSYQNTIYF. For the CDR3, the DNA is TGTGCCAGCAGTTACCAAAACACCATATATTTT.

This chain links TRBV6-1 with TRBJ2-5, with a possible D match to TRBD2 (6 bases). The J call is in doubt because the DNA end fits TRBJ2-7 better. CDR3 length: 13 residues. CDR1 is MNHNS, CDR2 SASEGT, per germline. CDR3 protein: CAALNGGSVEQYF. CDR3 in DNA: TGTGCCGCCCTAAACGGGGGAAGCGTCGAGCAGTACTTC.

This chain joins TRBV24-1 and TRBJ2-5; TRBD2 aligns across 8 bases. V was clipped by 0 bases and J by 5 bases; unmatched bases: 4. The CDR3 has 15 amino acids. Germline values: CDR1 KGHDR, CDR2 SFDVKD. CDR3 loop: CATSDLREGGETQYF. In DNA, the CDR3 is TGTGCCACCAGTGATTTGCGGGAGGGCGGCGAGACCCAGTACTTC.

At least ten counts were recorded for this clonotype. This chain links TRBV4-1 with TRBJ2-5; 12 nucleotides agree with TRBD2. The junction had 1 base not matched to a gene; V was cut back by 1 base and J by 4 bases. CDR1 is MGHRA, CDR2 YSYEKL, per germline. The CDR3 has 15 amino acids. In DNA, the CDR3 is TGCGCCAGCAGCCAAGGGGGACTAGCGGGAGAGACCCAGTACTTC. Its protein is CASSQGGLAGETQYF.

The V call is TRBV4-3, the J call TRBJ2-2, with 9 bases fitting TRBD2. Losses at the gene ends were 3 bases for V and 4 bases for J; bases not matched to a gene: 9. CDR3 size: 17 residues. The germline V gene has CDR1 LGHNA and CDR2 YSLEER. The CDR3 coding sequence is TGCGCCAGCAGCCACCCCAGTGCGGGGGGGAGCACCGGGGAGCTGTTTTTT. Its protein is CASSHPSAGGSTGELFF.

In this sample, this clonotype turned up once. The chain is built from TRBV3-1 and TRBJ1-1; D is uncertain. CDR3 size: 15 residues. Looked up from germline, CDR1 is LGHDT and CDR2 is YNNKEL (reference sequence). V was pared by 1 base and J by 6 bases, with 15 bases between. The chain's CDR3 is CASSQAKGGRAEAFF. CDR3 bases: TGTGCCAGCAGCCAAGCCAAGGGTGGGAGGGCTGAAGCTTTCTTT.

CDR3 loop: CASVDGNTNTGELFF. CDR3 DNA sequence: TGTGCCAGCGTTGACGGAAACACGAACACCGGGGAGCTGTTTTTT. The J gene is TRBJ2-2, the V gene TRBV6-2 or TRBV6-3; D gene uncertain. Germline values: CDR1 MNHEY, CDR2 SVGEGT. The CDR3 runs to 15 residues. Deletions cut 8 bases from V and 0 bases from J, with 13 bases between.

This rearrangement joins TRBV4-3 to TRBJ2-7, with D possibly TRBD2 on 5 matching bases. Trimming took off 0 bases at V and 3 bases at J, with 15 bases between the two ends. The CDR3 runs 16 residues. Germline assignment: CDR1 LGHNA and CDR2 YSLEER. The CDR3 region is CASSQDLRAGNYEQYF. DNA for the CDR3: TGCGCCAGCAGCCAAGATTTGAGGGCTGGGAACTACGAGCAGTACTTC.

CDR3: CATSRGKVGGNTIYF. As DNA, the CDR3 is TGTGCCACCAGCAGAGGGAAGGTTGGGGGAAACACCATATATTTT. The chain recombines TRBV15 with TRBJ1-3; D is unclear. The CDR3 is made up of 15 amino acids. Trimming took 1 base from V and 4 from J, leaving 11 bases between them. CDR1 and CDR2 (germline): LNHNV, YYDKDF (reference sequence).

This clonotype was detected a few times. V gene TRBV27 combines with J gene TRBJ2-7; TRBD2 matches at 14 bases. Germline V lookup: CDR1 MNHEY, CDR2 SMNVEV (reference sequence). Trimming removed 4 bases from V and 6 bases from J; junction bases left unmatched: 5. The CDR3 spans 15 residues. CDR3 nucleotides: TGTGCCAGCAGTTCCTCCGGGACTAGCGGGAGCGAGCAGTACTTC. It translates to CASSSSGTSGSEQYF.

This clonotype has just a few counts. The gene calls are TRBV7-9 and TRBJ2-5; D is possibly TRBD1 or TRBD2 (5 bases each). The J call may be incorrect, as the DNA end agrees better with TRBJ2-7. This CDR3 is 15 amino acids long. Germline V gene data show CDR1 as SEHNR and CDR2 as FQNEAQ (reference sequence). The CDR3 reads CASSPRLGRMDEQYF. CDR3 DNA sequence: TGTGCCAGCAGCCCCCGACTGGGACGGATGGACGAGCAGTACTTC.

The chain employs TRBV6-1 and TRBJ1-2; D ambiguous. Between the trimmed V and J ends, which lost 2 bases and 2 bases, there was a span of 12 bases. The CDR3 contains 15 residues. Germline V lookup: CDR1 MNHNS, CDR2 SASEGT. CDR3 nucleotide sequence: TGTGCCAGCAGTGAAATGGGGATTCTAAACTATGGCTACACCTTC. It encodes CASSEMGILNYGYTF.

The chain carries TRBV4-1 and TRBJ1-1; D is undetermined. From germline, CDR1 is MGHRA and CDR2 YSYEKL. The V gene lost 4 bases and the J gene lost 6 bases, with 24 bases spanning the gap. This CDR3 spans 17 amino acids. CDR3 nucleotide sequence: TGCGCCAGCAGCCCCACCCTCGTCTTTCTGGTTGGGGCTGAAGCTTTCTTT. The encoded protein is CASSPTLVFLVGAEAFF.

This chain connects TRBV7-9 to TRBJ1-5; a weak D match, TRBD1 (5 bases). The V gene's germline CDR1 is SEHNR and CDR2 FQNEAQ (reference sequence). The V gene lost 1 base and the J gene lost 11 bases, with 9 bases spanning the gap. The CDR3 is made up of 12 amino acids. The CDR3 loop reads CASSLEGRSQHF. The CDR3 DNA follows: TGTGCCAGCAGCTTAGAGGGACGGTCCCAGCATTTT.

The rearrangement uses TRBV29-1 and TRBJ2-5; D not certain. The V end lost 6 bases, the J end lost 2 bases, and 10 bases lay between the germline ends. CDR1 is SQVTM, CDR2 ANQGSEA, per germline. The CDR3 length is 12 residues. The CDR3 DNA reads TGCAGCGTGATAAGCGAGCAAGAGACCCAGTACTTC. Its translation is CSVISEQETQYF.

The CDR3 DNA reads as TGTGCCAGCAGTTACGGGACAGGGGCCAATGAGCAGTTCTTC. This sequence encodes CASSYGTGANEQFF. The chain links TRBV6-6 to TRBJ2-1; TRBD1 matches 10 bases. The trim removed 2 bases at V and 6 bases at J, leaving 1 base unmatched. Germline V gene sequence: CDR1 MNHNY, CDR2 SVGAGI (reference sequence). The CDR3 contains 14 residues.

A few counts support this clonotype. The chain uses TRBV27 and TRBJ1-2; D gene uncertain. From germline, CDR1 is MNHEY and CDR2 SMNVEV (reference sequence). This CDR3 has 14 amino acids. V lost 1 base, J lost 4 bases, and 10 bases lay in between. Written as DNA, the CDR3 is TGTGCCAGCAGTTTATACGCAGGTTCCTATGGCTACACCTTC. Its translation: CASSLYAGSYGYTF.

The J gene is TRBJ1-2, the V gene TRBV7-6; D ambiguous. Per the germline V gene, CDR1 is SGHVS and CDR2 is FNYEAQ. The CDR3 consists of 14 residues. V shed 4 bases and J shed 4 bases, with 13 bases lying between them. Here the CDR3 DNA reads TGTGCCAGCAGCTCCCAAGGTGGCAGCTATGGCTACACCTTC. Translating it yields CASSSQGGSYGYTF. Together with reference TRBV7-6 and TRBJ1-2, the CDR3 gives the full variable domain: GAGVSQSPRYKVTKRGQDVALRCDPISGHVSLYWYRQALGQGPEFLTYFNYEAQQDKSGLPNDRFSAERPEGSISTLTIQRTEQRDSAMYRCASSSQGGSYGYTFGSGTRLTVV.

In DNA, the CDR3 is TGTGCCAGCAGCAATGATCCAGGGGGACCGTTCGCGAACACCGGGGAGCTGTTTTTT. Translating it yields CASSNDPGGPFANTGELFF. The rearrangement links TRBV7-8 to TRBJ2-2; 7 positions match TRBD1. Germline-derived CDR1 and CDR2 are SGHVS and FQNEAQ. J gave up 0 bases and V 5 bases, and 15 bases lay outside the gene matches. The CDR3 loop spans 19 amino acids.

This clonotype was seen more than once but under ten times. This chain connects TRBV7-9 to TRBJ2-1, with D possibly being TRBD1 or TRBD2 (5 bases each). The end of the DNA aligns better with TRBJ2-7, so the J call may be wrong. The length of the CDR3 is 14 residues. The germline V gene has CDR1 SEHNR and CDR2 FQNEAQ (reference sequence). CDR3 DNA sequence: TGTGCCAGCAGCAAACCGGGACGGATCTACGAGCAGTACTTC. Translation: CASSKPGRIYEQYF.

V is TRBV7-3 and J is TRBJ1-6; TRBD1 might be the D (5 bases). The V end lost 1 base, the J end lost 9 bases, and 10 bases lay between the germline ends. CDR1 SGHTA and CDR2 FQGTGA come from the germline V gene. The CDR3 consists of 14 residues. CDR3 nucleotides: TGTGCCAGCAGCTTAAACCCGGGACTTTCACCCCTCCACTTT. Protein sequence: CASSLNPGLSPLHF.

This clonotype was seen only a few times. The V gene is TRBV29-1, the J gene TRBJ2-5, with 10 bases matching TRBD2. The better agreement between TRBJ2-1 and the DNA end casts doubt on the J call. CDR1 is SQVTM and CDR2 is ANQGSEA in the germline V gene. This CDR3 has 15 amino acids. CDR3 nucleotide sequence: TGCAGCGTTGAGGCTAGCGGGAGCGTTAGCAATGAGCAGTTCTTC. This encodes CSVEASGSVSNEQFF.

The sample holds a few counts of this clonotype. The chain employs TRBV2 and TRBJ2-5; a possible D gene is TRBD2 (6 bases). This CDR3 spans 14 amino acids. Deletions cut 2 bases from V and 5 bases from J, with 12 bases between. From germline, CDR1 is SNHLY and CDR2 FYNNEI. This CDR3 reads CASSEFLAKETQYF. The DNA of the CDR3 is TGTGCCAGCAGTGAATTCCTAGCGAAGGAGACCCAGTACTTC.

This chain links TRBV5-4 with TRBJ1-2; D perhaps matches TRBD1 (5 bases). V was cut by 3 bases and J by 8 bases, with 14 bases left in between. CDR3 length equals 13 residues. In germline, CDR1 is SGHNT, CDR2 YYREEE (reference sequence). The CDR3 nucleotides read TGTGCCAGCAGCTCCCTGGGGGTGCGCGGCTACACCTTC. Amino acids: CASSSLGVRGYTF.